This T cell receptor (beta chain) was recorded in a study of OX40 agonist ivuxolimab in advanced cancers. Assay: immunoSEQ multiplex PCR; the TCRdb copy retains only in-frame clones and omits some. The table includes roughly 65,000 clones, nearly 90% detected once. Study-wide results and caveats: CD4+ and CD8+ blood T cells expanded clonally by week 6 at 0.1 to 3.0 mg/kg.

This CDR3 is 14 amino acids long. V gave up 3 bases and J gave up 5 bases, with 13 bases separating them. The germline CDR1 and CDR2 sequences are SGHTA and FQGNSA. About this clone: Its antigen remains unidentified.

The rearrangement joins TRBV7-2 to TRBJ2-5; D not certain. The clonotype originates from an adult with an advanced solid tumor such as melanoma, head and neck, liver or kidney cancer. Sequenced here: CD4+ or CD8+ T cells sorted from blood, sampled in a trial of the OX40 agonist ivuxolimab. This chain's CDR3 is CASSFFGSRETQYF. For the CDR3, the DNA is TGTGCCAGCAGCTTTTTCGGTAGTCGGGAGACCCAGTACTTC.